This T cell receptor beta chain was recorded in a study of graft-versus-host responses after intestinal transplantation (dated by TCRdb to the early 2020s). Study-level background: Multivisceral, liver-intestinal, or isolated intestinal transplants were received by the recipients. A peak of at least 4% donor T cells among recipient peripheral blood mononuclear cells was the definition used for donor T cell macrochimerism. Instead of going to the commercial service, samples from a few later patients were sequenced in-house on an Illumina MiSeq and processed with MiXCR. To identify alloreactive clones, pre-transplant mixed lymphocyte reaction products were sequenced and then compared with unstimulated pre-transplant donor and recipient T cells. All recipients received anti-thymocyte globulin induction followed by maintenance tacrolimus and steroids for approximately 3 years. Graft-versus-host and host-versus-graft alloreactive T cell clones were tracked in the graft, circulation and bone marrow after intestinal transplantation using bulk TCR-beta CDR3 sequencing. A cohort of about two dozen intestinal transplant recipients, including one retransplant, was enrolled, and 3 patients lacking pretransplant specimens were excluded. Overall study results and their limits: Conclusions were limited by the relatively low number and heterogeneity of intestinal transplant patients. GvH clones were found in recipient bone marrow, and some of the GvH clones appeared earlier in ileal mucosa or blood, which is consistent with an intestinal mucosal origin. High GvH to HvG T cell clonal ratios were observed in the allografts of patients with donor T cell macrochimerism. Early after transplant, peak levels of circulating GvH clones were found to be associated with declines in HvG clones.

CDR1 MNHEY and CDR2 SVGAGI were looked up in the germline V gene. The CDR3 covers 14 residues, taking in both the cysteine and the phenylalanine. Only the CDR3 part of the read is kept: 42 bases, read in frame from the first base. At the junction V is shortened by 2 bases and J by 7 bases, with 14 bases in between. Receptor libraries were prepared by the immunoSEQ multiplex PCR assay. In most patients, genomic DNA was isolated using the Qiagen DNeasy Blood and Tissue Kit and sent frozen to Adaptive Biotechnologies for TCR sequencing. High-throughput TCR-beta CDR3 sequencing of genomic DNA from most patients was performed by Adaptive Biotechnologies. As for the original processing: TCR sequencing data were retrieved from Adaptive's ImmunoSEQ software for roughly 20 patients, whereas three other patients were processed with MiXCR and VDJtools. To correct CD4 versus CD8 sorting errors, any sequence found in both subsets at a frequency ratio below 5:1 was removed. Because the origin of CDR3 nucleotide sequences shared between donor and recipient could not be assigned, those sequences were removed. Alloreactive clones required at least 2-fold expansion over unstimulated cells and minimum CFSE-low frequency of 0.002% (template counts) or 0.001% (read counts). Clones were considered mappable if detected in sequenced pre-transplant spleen, lymph node, or MLR CFSE-low populations of the donor or recipient. The cumulative frequency of alloreactive clones was calculated as a percentage of all sequences, weighted by copy number. TCRdb provides this immuneACCESS table in a form limited to in-frame rearrangements. Some clones are lacking; in checked studies, under half of them reflect an unresolved V gene, and why the rest are absent is not known. V and J calls and clone size follow that table, whereas D and trimming were derived from the DNA. This sample lists 90,000 to 130,000 clones; over 85% were detected once. Approximately 0.25% of the sample rests with the top ten.

As for this clone: No antigen is known for it. Base qualities are not provided; no much larger clone lies one nucleotide away.

The time point label here, explained by the study, means: cells obtained before transplantation from donor or recipient. CD3+CD4+ and CD3+CD8+ populations were FACS-sorted from unstimulated pre-transplant donor and recipient cells taken from spleen or lymph nodes. The receptor's source is a human donor who was the organ donor for an intestinal transplant. The sample in question was unstimulated CD4+ T cells sorted from spleen or lymph node cells, obtained before transplant. The V and J genes are TRBV6-5 and TRBJ1-1, with the D gene not clear enough to name. Read as DNA, the sequence is TGTGCCAGCAGTTACGCGCAGCTTTGGGGTGAAGCTTTCTTT. Protein translation: CASSYAQLWGEAFF.